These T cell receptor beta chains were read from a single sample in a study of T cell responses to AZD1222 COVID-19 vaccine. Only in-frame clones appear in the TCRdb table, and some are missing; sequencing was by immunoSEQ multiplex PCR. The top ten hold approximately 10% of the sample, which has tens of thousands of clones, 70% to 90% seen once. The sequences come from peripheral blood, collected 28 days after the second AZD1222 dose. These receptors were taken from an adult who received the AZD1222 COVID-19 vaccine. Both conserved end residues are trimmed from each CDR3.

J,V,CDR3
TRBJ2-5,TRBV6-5,ASRGQGDQETQY
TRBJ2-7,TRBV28,ASSLGGDVLSYEQY
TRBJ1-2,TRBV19,ASRAGPYGYT
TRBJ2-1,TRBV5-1,ASSFGLAGARYSYNEQF
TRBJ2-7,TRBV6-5,ASTHTRDRSYEQY
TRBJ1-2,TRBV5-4,ASSLASGNNYGYT
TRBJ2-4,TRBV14,ASRPKNIQY
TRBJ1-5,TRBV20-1,SASDRGQLGNQPQH
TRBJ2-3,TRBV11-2,ASSPGVSTDTQY
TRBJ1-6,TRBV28,ASRPGQGNSPLH
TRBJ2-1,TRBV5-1,ASSPSGGVTSYNEQF
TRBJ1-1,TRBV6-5,ASSWLQANTEAF
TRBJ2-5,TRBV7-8,ASSGYRERETQY
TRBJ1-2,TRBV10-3,AISESGGGYT
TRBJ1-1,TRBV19,ASSDRGQEGEEAF
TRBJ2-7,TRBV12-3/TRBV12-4,ASSLPSYEQY
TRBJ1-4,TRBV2,ASGVPRAEKLF
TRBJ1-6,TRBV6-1,ASSDRTGVNSPLH
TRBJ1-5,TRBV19,ASKSLTQGTYNQPQH
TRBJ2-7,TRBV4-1,ASSHQTGANLYEQY
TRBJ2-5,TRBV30,AWGRRTQY
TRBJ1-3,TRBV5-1,ASSLGQGNGNTIY
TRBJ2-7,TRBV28,ASSLRSGPYEQY
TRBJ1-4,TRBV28,ASSLYRAFEEKLF
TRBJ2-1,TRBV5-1,ASSLGAGGPNEQF
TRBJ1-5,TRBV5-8,ASSFVNQPQH